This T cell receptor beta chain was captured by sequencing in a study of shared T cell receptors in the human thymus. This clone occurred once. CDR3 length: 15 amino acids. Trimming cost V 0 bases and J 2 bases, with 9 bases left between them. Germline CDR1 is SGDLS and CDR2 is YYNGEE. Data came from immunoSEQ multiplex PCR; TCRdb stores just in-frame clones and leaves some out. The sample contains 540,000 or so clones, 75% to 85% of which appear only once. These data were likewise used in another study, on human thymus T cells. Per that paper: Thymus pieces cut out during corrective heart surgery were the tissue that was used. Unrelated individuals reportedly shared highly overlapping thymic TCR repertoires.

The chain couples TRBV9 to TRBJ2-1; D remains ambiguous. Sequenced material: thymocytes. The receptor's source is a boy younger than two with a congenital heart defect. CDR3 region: CASSVAEAAYNEQFF. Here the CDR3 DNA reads TGTGCCAGCAGCGTAGCAGAGGCTGCCTACAATGAGCAGTTCTTC.